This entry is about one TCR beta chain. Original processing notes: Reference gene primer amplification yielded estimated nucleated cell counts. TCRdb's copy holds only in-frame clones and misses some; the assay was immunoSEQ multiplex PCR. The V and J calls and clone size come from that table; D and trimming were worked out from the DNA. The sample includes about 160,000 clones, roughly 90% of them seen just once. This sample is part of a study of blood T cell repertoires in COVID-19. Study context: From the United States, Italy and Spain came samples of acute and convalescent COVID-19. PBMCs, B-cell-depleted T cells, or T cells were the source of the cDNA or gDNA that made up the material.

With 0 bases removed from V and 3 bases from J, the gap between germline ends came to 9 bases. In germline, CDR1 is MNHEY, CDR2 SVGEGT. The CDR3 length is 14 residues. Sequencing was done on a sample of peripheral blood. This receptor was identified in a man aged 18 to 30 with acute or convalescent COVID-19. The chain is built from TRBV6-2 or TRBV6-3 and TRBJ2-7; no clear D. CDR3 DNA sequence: TGTGCCAGCAGTTACTCCCCCACTGACTACGAGCAGTACTTC. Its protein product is CASSYSPTDYEQYF.